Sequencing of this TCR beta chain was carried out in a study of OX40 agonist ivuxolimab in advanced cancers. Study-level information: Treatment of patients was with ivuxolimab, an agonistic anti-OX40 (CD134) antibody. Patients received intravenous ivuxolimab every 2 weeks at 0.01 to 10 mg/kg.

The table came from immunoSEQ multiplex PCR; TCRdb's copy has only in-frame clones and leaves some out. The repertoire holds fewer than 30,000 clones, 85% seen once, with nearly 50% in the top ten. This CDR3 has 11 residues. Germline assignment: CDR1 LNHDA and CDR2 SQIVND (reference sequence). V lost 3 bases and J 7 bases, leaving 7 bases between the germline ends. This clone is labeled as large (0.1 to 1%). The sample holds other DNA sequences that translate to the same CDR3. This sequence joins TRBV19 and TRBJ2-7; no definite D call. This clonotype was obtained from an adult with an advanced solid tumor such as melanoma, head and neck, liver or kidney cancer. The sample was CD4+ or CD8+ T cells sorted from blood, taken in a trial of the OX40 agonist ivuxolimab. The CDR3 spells CASSIFGEQYF. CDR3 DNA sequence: TGTGCCAGTAGTATTTTTGGGGAGCAGTACTTC.